Below, one T cell receptor beta chain is given with its context. The antigen remains unidentified. The CDR3 loop spans 15 amino acids. Looked up from germline, CDR1 is LGHNA and CDR2 is YSLEER. The data were taken from a study of CXCR3-negative and CXCR3-positive naive CD8 T cells. Overall study: Across all libraries, TRB reads numbered roughly 150 million, with about 1.5 +/- 0.3 million in each library.

Study conclusions and caveats: Naive cells that were CXCR3-positive had more hydrophobic TRB CDR3s (compared with CXCR3-negative naive cells). Naive cells that were CXCR3-negative or CXCR3-positive used TRBV-TRBJ genes alike, while memory cells diverged.

Libraries of TRB cDNA were made by 5' RACE and carried UMIs. TCRdb reprocessed the 5' RACE reads, keeping one entry per CDR3 protein, no DNA. The sample holds tens of thousands of distinct CDR3 sequences. The sequence was collected from a human donor in good health. Some clones in this sample may be carry-over from other donors' samples. Sequencing was done on a sample of naive CXCR3+ CD8+ T cells from blood. Subset noted: CD45RO-CCR7+CD27+CD95- naive CD8+ T cells expressing CXCR3 (TNR3+). This sequence joins TRBV4-3 and TRBJ1-1; TCRdb picks TRBD1, but there is no DNA to check that call. This CDR3 reads CASSQETGVSTEAFF.